This T cell receptor beta chain was captured by sequencing in a study of CD4 T cell repertoires in COVID-19. Study-level background: Relabeled CFSE-low cells, IL-2-expanded for roughly 9 days, met spikes from other coronaviruses.

By sample fraction, this clone is medium-sized. Its antigen is as yet unknown. Study observations and caveats: Between about 7 and 27% of SARS-CoV-2 clonotypes also appeared in SARS-CoV and/or HKU1 spike cultures.

Stimulation with autologous monocytes and recombinant SARS-CoV-2 spike or nucleoprotein produced proliferating antigen-reactive T cell lines. Cultures began with 400,000 to 600,000 cells for each subset. There are 16 residues in the CDR3. Trimming shortened V by 0 bases and J by 0 bases, and 11 bases separated the two germline ends. CDR1 and CDR2 from the germline V gene are MNHEY and SVGEGT. Method: immunoSEQ multiplex PCR; TCRdb's copy keeps in-frame clones and lacks some. Counted here are some 420 clones, around 26% occurring once; the ten biggest clones make up roughly 27%. The sample here was effector memory CD4+ T cells, cultured in vitro, taken after recovery from COVID-19. The TCR originated in a human donor who had COVID-19. V usage is TRBV6-2 or TRBV6-3 and J usage is TRBJ1-1; D call uncertain. This CDR3 reads CASSYSGRAVNTEAFF. CDR3 bases: TGTGCCAGCAGTTACTCCGGTCGGGCGGTGAACACTGAAGCTTTCTTT.